This TCR beta chain was recorded in a study of blood T cell repertoires in COVID-19. The length of the CDR3 is 14 residues. Germline values: CDR1 ENHRY, CDR2 SYGVKD. V lost 3 bases and J lost 1, with 9 bases in between. TCRdb's copy holds only in-frame clones and misses some; the assay was immunoSEQ multiplex PCR. In the table there are approximately 300,000 clones, roughly 89% of which are singletons. The origin of this receptor is a woman aged 40 to 50 with COVID-19, enrolled during active disease. This chain joins TRBV10-3 and TRBJ1-2; perhaps TRBD1 as D (6 bases). Source material: peripheral blood. This chain's CDR3 is CAISEQGDNYGYTF. The CDR3 coding sequence is TGTGCCATCAGTGAACAGGGCGATAACTATGGCTACACCTTC.